The next 23 T cell receptor beta chains were all read from a single sample in a study of OX40 agonist ivuxolimab in advanced cancers. Clones were sequenced by immunoSEQ multiplex PCR, and TCRdb holds only the in-frame ones, with some missing. The repertoire holds more than 65,000 clones, with roughly 81% as singletons. The specimen comprised CD4+ or CD8+ T cells sorted from blood, sampled in a trial of the OX40 agonist ivuxolimab. These receptors came from an adult with an advanced solid tumor such as melanoma, head and neck, liver or kidney cancer.

A note on this clone: At one end the junction does not follow the germline gene, possibly because of a read error. The CDR3 region has the DNA TGTGCCAGCAGTTCCGTAGGGACAGATGAAAAACCGTTTTTT. Its protein product is CASSSVGTDEKPFF. The J gene is TRBJ1-4, the V gene TRBV27; 7 bases align to TRBD1. Germline assignment: CDR1 MNHEY and CDR2 SMNVEV (reference sequence). The CDR3 length is 14 residues.

V is TRBV12-5 and J is TRBJ1-2, with D possibly being TRBD1 (5 bases). The V end was cut by 1 base, the J end by 7 bases, with 10 bases between. Germline V gives CDR1 LGHNT, CDR2 FRNRAP. CDR3 size: 13 residues. The CDR3 DNA follows: TGTGCTAGTGGTTTGGGACTGACAGTTGGCTACACCTTC. Its protein is CASGLGLTVGYTF.

In this sample, this clone turned up once. The chain recombines TRBV9 with TRBJ1-2; D is ambiguous. Germline V gives CDR1 SGDLS, CDR2 YYNGEE. The CDR3 covers 15 residues. V was clipped by 0 bases and J by 5 bases, with 14 bases between them. DNA of the CDR3: TGTGCCAGCAGCGTAGGAGGCCAGCCGGAGTATGGCTACACCTTC. Protein: CASSVGGQPEYGYTF.

V usage is TRBV2 and J usage is TRBJ1-2, with D perhaps matching TRBD1 (6 bases). Germline V CDR1 and CDR2: SNHLY, FYNNEI. Trimming took off 4 bases at V and 4 bases at J, with 22 bases between the two ends. The CDR3 extends over 17 amino acids. Here the CDR3 reads CASSVGEVGARGYGYTF. The CDR3, as DNA: TGTGCCAGCAGTGTTGGGGAGGTGGGGGCGCGGGGCTATGGCTACACCTTC.

This clone has a single count. This chain connects TRBV18 to TRBJ2-1; 9 positions match TRBD1. The V gene end was trimmed by 3 bases and the J gene end by 7 bases; junction bases not matched to a gene: 10. Per the germline V gene, CDR1 is KGHSH and CDR2 is LQKENI. The CDR3 loop spans 16 amino acids. The CDR3 region has the DNA TGTGCCAGCTCACCTCCCGGACAGGGGATGGGGAATGAGCAGTTCTTC. This codes for CASSPPGQGMGNEQFF.

The chain is built from TRBV4-1 and TRBJ1-3, with no clear D. This CDR3 is built from 17 residues. Trimming cost V 1 base and J 0 bases, with 13 bases left between them. From germline, CDR1 is MGHRA and CDR2 YSYEKL. The CDR3 region has the DNA TGCGCCAGCAGCCAAGGGGTTGTCAGGCCCTCTGGAAACACCATATATTTT. This sequence encodes CASSQGVVRPSGNTIYF.

The chain couples TRBV4-3 to TRBJ2-6, with D tentatively TRBD2 (6 bases). V lost 4 bases and J 3 bases, leaving 7 bases between the germline ends. Germline CDR1 and CDR2: LGHNA and YSLEER. The CDR3 is made up of 14 amino acids. The CDR3 here is CASSRGDGANVLTF. The CDR3 nucleotides are TGCGCCAGCAGCCGGGGGGATGGGGCCAACGTCCTGACTTTC.

A few counts support this clone. The V and J genes are TRBV5-6 and TRBJ1-2, with 8 bases that match TRBD1. This CDR3 comprises 18 residues. Germline-derived CDR1 and CDR2 are SGHDT and YYEEEE. Trimming took 3 bases from V and 4 from J; bases not matched to a gene: 17. The CDR3 here is CASSSFSGTGPTGYGYTF. The CDR3 bases are TGTGCCAGCAGCTCCTTCTCCGGGACAGGCCCCACCGGCTATGGCTACACCTTC.

V usage is TRBV4-2 and J usage is TRBJ2-7; 11 nucleotides align to TRBD2. V dropped 4 bases and J dropped 3; count of bases not matched to a gene: 5. The CDR3 has 15 residues. The germline gives CDR1 LGHNA, CDR2 YNFKEQ. The CDR3 DNA sequence: TGTGCCAGCAGCCCCGGGACTAGCGGCGACTACGAGCAGTACTTC. Protein sequence: CASSPGTSGDYEQYF.

This sequence joins TRBV5-6 and TRBJ1-5; 7 nucleotides match TRBD1. The germline V gene has CDR1 SGHDT and CDR2 YYEEEE. The length of the CDR3 is 16 residues. The ends lost 1 base at V and 0 bases at J; junction bases unmatched: 4. The CDR3 loop reads CASSLTGALSNQPQHF. CDR3 in DNA: TGTGCCAGCAGCTTGACAGGGGCCCTTAGCAATCAGCCCCAGCATTTT.

V usage is TRBV25-1 and J usage is TRBJ2-7; 7 bases line up with TRBD1. Trimming took 7 bases from V and 7 from J; bases not matched to a gene: 10. Germline V gives CDR1 MGHDK, CDR2 SYGVNS. The CDR3 consists of 13 residues. The CDR3 coding sequence is TGTGCCAGCACCCAAGACAGGGCTGGGGAGCAGTACTTC. This encodes CASTQDRAGEQYF.

The chain uses TRBV5-5 and TRBJ1-4; a weak D match, TRBD1 (5 bases). This CDR3 spans 16 amino acids. The V end lost 2 bases, the J end lost 3 bases, and 14 bases lay between the germline ends. The germline CDR1 and CDR2 sequences are SGHKS and YYEKEE (reference sequence). CDR3 bases: TGTGCCAGCAGCTTTTCCTCCGGGACGTCTAATGAAAAACTGTTTTTT. This encodes CASSFSSGTSNEKLFF.

The chain has TRBV5-6 and TRBJ2-5, with 7 bases that match TRBD2. Germline V gives CDR1 SGHDT, CDR2 YYEEEE. This CDR3 is built from 14 residues. V shed 6 bases, J shed 2 bases, and the junction held 7 bases outside the gene matches. The CDR3 loop reads CASNSHGGQETQYF. CDR3 DNA sequence: TGTGCCAGCAACTCTCACGGGGGGCAAGAGACCCAGTACTTC.

The genes are TRBV7-9 and TRBJ2-3; 12 positions agree with TRBD2. Germline V gene lookup returns CDR1 SEHNR and CDR2 FQNEAQ (reference sequence). The CDR3 contains 14 residues. The trim removed 5 bases at V and 5 bases at J, leaving 2 bases unmatched. The CDR3 region has the DNA TGTGCCAGCAGCGCGGGACTAGCGGGAGATACGCAGTATTTT. Amino acids: CASSAGLAGDTQYF.

The genes are TRBV11-3 and TRBJ1-6; D remains ambiguous. Trimming took 1 base from V and 10 from J, leaving 14 bases between them. This CDR3 spans 15 amino acids. The germline V gene has CDR1 SGHNT and CDR2 YENEEA. CDR3 residues: CASSLGLARFSPLHF. Written as DNA, the CDR3 is TGTGCCAGCAGCTTAGGGCTGGCACGGTTCTCACCCCTCCACTTT.

This clone was seen only once. This chain links TRBV5-1 with TRBJ1-3; D gene unclear. CDR3 length: 14 amino acids. Trimming pared 0 bases from V and 0 bases from J, leaving 4 bases between. The germline V gene has CDR1 SGHRS and CDR2 YFSETQ. The CDR3 DNA reads as TGCGCCAGCAGCTTGGCTAACTCTGGAAACACCATATATTTT. Its protein product is CASSLANSGNTIYF.

The rearrangement uses TRBV11-2 and TRBJ2-5; D call uncertain. The CDR3 extends over 13 amino acids. The V end was cut by 3 bases, the J end by 0 bases, with 5 bases between. Germline assignment: CDR1 SGHAT and CDR2 FQNNGV. CDR3 residues: CASSFTDQETQYF. CDR3 bases: TGTGCCAGCAGCTTCACGGACCAAGAGACCCAGTACTTC.

The genes are TRBV28 and TRBJ1-1; 8 positions match TRBD1. The CDR3 totals 14 residues. The V and J ends lost 7 bases and 1 base, in that order; junction bases with no gene match: 5. CDR1 MDHEN and CDR2 SYDVKM come from the germline V gene. CDR3 loop: CASIAGTGNTEAFF. The CDR3 DNA follows: TGTGCCAGCATAGCCGGGACAGGGAACACTGAAGCTTTCTTT.

A word on this clone: Mismatch with germline at one junction end may stem from a read error. The chain couples TRBV27 to TRBJ1-2, with 8 bases aligning to TRBD1. CDR1 is MNHEY, CDR2 SMNVEV, per germline (reference sequence). The CDR3 totals 13 residues. The chain's CDR3 is CASSPAVWGQVLW. The CDR3, as DNA: TGTGCCAGCAGTCCCGCCGTCTGGGGACAGGTCTTATGG.

A few counts support this clone. This chain links TRBV5-6 with TRBJ2-3; possibly TRBD1 for D (6 bases). V lost 5 bases and J lost 3, with 10 bases in between. Germline CDR1 SGHDT, CDR2 YYEEEE. The CDR3 consists of 13 residues. This chain's CDR3 is CASSRRGTDTQYF. CDR3 coding DNA: TGTGCCAGCAGTCGCAGGGGAACAGATACGCAGTATTTT.

The chain couples TRBV10-3 to TRBJ1-2; TRBD1 matches at 9 bases. The V gene's germline CDR1 is ENHRY and CDR2 SYGVKD. The CDR3 is 17 amino acids. Unmatched junction bases numbered 5, after V lost 0 bases and J lost 0 bases. CDR3 loop: CAISESGQGSPNYGYTF. DNA of the CDR3: TGTGCCATCAGTGAGTCTGGACAGGGGTCGCCTAACTATGGCTACACCTTC.

The CDR3, as DNA: TGTGCCAGCAGTGTCAGGGCTTGGAACACTGAAGCTTTCTTT. Protein sequence: CASSVRAWNTEAFF. This chain joins TRBV2 and TRBJ1-1; tentative D call: TRBD1 (5 bases). The CDR3 length is 14 residues. V gave up 4 bases and J gave up 1 base, with 10 bases separating them. Germline CDR1 is SNHLY and CDR2 is FYNNEI.

The chain joins TRBV7-2 to TRBJ2-7; D is unresolved. CDR1 is SGHTA and CDR2 is FQGNSA in the germline V gene. Between the trimmed V and J ends, which lost 3 bases and 0 bases, there was a span of 0 bases. The CDR3 sequence is 11 residues long. The CDR3 sequence is CASSFSYEQYF. DNA for the CDR3: TGTGCCAGCAGCTTCTCCTACGAGCAGTACTTC.